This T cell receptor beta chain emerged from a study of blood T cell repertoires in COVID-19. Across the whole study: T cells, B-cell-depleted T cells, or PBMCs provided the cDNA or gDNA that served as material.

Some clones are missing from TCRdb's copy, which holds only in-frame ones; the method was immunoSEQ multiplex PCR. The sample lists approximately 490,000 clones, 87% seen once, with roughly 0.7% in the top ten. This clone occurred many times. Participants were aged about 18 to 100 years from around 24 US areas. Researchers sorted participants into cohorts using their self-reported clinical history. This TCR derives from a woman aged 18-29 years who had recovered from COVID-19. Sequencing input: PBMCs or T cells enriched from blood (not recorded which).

The chain's CDR3 is CASSSEVGQNTEAFF. CDR3 DNA sequence: TGCGCCAGCAGCTCGGAGGTGGGACAGAACACTGAAGCTTTCTTT. The rearrangement links TRBV5-1 to TRBJ1-1, with D possibly matching TRBD1 (6 bases). Germline assignment: CDR1 SGHRS and CDR2 YFSETQ. This CDR3 has 15 amino acids. V gave up 3 bases and J gave up 1 base, with 13 bases separating them.